The 24 T cell receptor beta chains in this list originate from one sample, sequenced in a study of T-cell memory formation after mild COVID-19. TCRdb called the 5' RACE reads again in MiXCR, with one record for every CDR3 protein. Of around 300,000 distinct CDR3 sequences listed, roughly 13% are singletons. Material: PBMCs or a T cell subset sorted from them (not recorded which). These receptors all come from a man aged 18 to 29 who had mild COVID-19 (a few samples of this study predate the infection). Cell type and time point are not known.

A few counts support this clonotype. The gene calls are TRBV7-2 and TRBJ2-7; D unclear. The CDR3 is made up of 13 amino acids. Trimming cost V 0 bases and J 10 bases, with 13 bases left between them. The V gene's germline CDR1 is SGHTA and CDR2 FQGNSA. The CDR3 sequence is CASSLAPAGPQYF. The CDR3 DNA reads as TGTGCCAGCAGCTTAGCGCCGGCAGGACCCCAGTACTTC.

The sample holds many counts of this clonotype. The chain combines TRBV5-8 with TRBJ2-7; D is uncertain. CDR1 is SGHTS, CDR2 YDEGEE, per germline. The ends were cut back, 9 bases at V and 3 bases at J, with 7 bases in the middle. The CDR3 covers 10 residues. CDR3 coding DNA: TGTGCCACGGCCTTCTACGAGCAGTACTTC. Encoded protein: CATAFYEQYF.

This chain connects TRBV5-1 to TRBJ2-1; no firm D call. There are 14 residues in the CDR3. The V gene lost 3 bases and the J gene lost 4 bases, with 11 bases spanning the gap. Germline CDR1 is SGHRS and CDR2 is YFSETQ. Here the CDR3 reads CASSYTDVYNEQFF. The CDR3 DNA reads as TGCGCCAGCAGCTACACGGACGTATACAATGAGCAGTTCTTC.

This sequence joins TRBV3-1 and TRBJ1-5; D call uncertain. Trimming stripped 4 bases from V and 1 base from J, with 11 bases between. Looked up from germline, CDR1 is LGHDT and CDR2 is YNNKEL (reference sequence). The CDR3 is made up of 15 amino acids. The CDR3 here is CASSLRGGSNQPQHF. CDR3 sequence (DNA): TGTGCCAGCAGCCTCCGAGGAGGGAGCAATCAGCCCCAGCATTTT.

The CDR3: CAISGPELNTEAFF. The CDR3 DNA follows: TGTGCCATCAGTGGTCCAGAGTTGAACACTGAAGCTTTCTTT. J is TRBJ1-1 and V is TRBV10-3; no clear D gene. Germline CDR1 ENHRY, CDR2 SYGVKD. The germline V and J ends were trimmed by 4 bases and 0 bases, with 9 bases remaining between them. This CDR3 is built from 14 residues.

The chain carries TRBV10-3 and TRBJ2-7; 10 nucleotides agree with TRBD1. CDR3 size: 15 residues. CDR1 and CDR2 (germline): ENHRY, SYGVKD. The ends lost 6 bases at V and 2 bases at J; junction bases unmatched: 7. CDR3 in amino acids: CAISLGQGGTYEQYF. The CDR3 region has the DNA TGTGCCATCAGCCTCGGACAGGGGGGAACCTACGAGCAGTACTTC.

V gene TRBV18 combines with J gene TRBJ2-7; no definite D call. Germline loops: CDR1 KGHSH, CDR2 LQKENI. The CDR3 is made up of 13 amino acids. Between the trimmed V and J ends, which lost 3 bases and 2 bases, there was a span of 8 bases. The CDR3 DNA reads TGTGCCAGCTCACCCAAGGGTCCCTACGAGCAGTACTTC. Translation: CASSPKGPYEQYF.

This chain joins TRBV4-3 and TRBJ2-3, with 9 bases fitting TRBD2. CDR3 length: 16 residues. Germline CDR1 is LGHNA and CDR2 is YSLEER. V trimming: 2 bases; J trimming: 5 bases; junction bases outside the gene matches: 8. Here the CDR3 reads CASSQWAGGPEDTQYF. The CDR3 bases are TGCGCCAGCAGCCAATGGGCGGGGGGGCCTGAAGATACGCAGTATTTT.

Only a few counts were recorded for this clonotype. The chain is built from TRBV6-1 and TRBJ1-5; D is unresolved. This CDR3 spans 18 amino acids. Trimming took 6 bases from V and 0 from J, leaving 21 bases between them. In germline, CDR1 is MNHNS, CDR2 SASEGT. The CDR3 is CASREYWHVVISNQPQHF. The CDR3 DNA sequence: TGTGCCAGCAGAGAATATTGGCATGTGGTTATTAGCAATCAGCCCCAGCATTTT.

The sample holds a few counts of this clonotype. The rearrangement links TRBV4-1 to TRBJ2-7; tentatively, D is TRBD2 (6 bases). The CDR3 is 15 residues long. Between the trimmed V and J ends, which lost 0 bases and 2 bases, there was a span of 11 bases. Looked up from germline, CDR1 is MGHRA and CDR2 is YSYEKL. The CDR3 DNA sequence: TGCGCCAGCAGCCAAGAACCGGGACTCGCCTACGAGCAGTACTTC. It yields the protein CASSQEPGLAYEQYF.

This clonotype has just a few counts. This chain uses TRBV6-2 or TRBV6-3 with TRBJ2-1; D is unclear. Germline CDR1 reads MNHEY; CDR2 reads SVGEGT. The CDR3 loop spans 15 amino acids. The V gene lost 2 bases and the J gene lost 10 bases, with 18 bases spanning the gap. The CDR3 reads CASSYADGGAGEQFF. CDR3 DNA sequence: TGTGCCAGCAGTTACGCCGACGGTGGAGCCGGGGAGCAGTTCTTC.

There are many counts of this clonotype. The chain links TRBV4-2 to TRBJ2-7, with D possibly matching TRBD1 (6 bases). In germline, CDR1 is LGHNA, CDR2 YNFKEQ. V lost 4 bases and J 3 bases, leaving 19 bases between the germline ends. CDR3 length equals 16 residues. CDR3 amino acids: CASSLRDTQADYEQYF. The CDR3 DNA follows: TGTGCCAGCAGCCTCCGGGACACCCAAGCAGACTACGAGCAGTACTTC.

This clonotype was detected many times. V is TRBV5-1 and J is TRBJ1-4; 9 positions agree with TRBD1. Germline loops: CDR1 SGHRS, CDR2 YFSETQ. The trim removed 4 bases at V and 6 bases at J, leaving 4 bases unmatched. The CDR3 is 14 amino acids. CDR3 loop: CASSVGQGDEKLFF. DNA of the CDR3: TGCGCCAGCAGCGTGGGACAGGGAGATGAAAAACTGTTTTTT.

This clonotype was seen at least ten times. This chain uses TRBV11-2 with TRBJ2-5; 8 positions match TRBD1. CDR1 and CDR2 (germline): SGHAT, FQNNGV. After removal of 5 bases from V and 1 base from J, the junction contained 3 bases not matched to a gene. The CDR3 spans 14 residues. The CDR3 sequence is CASSPGQAQETQYF. CDR3 nucleotides: TGTGCCAGCAGCCCGGGACAGGCCCAAGAGACCCAGTACTTC.

This clonotype was seen more than once but under ten times. The V and J genes are TRBV9 and TRBJ2-2; D remains unclear. CDR1 and CDR2 from the germline V gene are SGDLS and YYNGEE. V dropped 4 bases and J dropped 6 bases, with 10 bases sitting between them. This CDR3 is built from 13 residues. DNA for the CDR3: TGTGCCAGCAGCTTTACTGGGGCCGGGGAGCTGTTTTTT. Its protein is CASSFTGAGELFF.

The rearrangement links TRBV4-1 to TRBJ2-5; either TRBD1 or TRBD2 may supply D (5 bases each). The CDR3 has 15 amino acids. From germline, CDR1 is MGHRA and CDR2 YSYEKL. Trimming took off 7 bases at V and 1 base at J, with 16 bases between the two ends. The chain's CDR3 is CASMRARGSQETQYF. The CDR3 DNA sequence: TGCGCCAGCATGCGAGCGAGGGGAAGCCAAGAGACCCAGTACTTC.

This clonotype was detected ten times or more. V gene TRBV4-2 combines with J gene TRBJ1-5; 7 nucleotides line up with TRBD1. Germline trimming cut 1 base from V and 5 bases from J; bases unmatched to any gene: 5. The CDR3 has 15 amino acids. CDR1 and CDR2 from the germline V gene are LGHNA and YNFKEQ. The CDR3: CASSQGVTGDQPQHF. The DNA for the CDR3 is TGTGCCAGCAGCCAAGGCGTAACAGGGGATCAGCCCCAGCATTTT.

This clonotype was counted only a few times. The rearrangement uses TRBV6-5 and TRBJ2-1; 9 bases map to TRBD2. CDR3 length equals 15 residues. J lost 11 bases, V lost 0 bases, and 8 bases had no gene match. CDR1 is MNHEY and CDR2 is SVGAGI in the germline V gene. Here the CDR3 DNA reads TGTGCCAGCAGTTACTCGGGCCAGCGGGGGGTCAAGCAGTTCTTC. It specifies CASSYSGQRGVKQFF.

The genes are TRBV10-3 and TRBJ2-7, with D hard to call. V was trimmed by 2 bases and J by 2 bases, leaving 1 base between them. Germline CDR1 is ENHRY and CDR2 is SYGVKD. This CDR3 has 11 amino acids. This CDR3 reads CAISETYEQYF. The CDR3 DNA reads TGTGCCATCAGTGAGACCTACGAGCAGTACTTC.

This clonotype has more than one count but fewer than ten. The rearrangement uses TRBV4-1 and TRBJ1-1, with a tentative D call TRBD1 (6 bases). This CDR3 has 19 amino acids. V was pared by 4 bases and J by 0 bases, with 24 bases between. From germline, CDR1 is MGHRA and CDR2 YSYEKL. The CDR3 reads CASSRRGLGGPNMNTEAFF. CDR3 nucleotide sequence: TGCGCCAGCAGCCGGCGCGGCCTCGGGGGCCCAAACATGAACACTGAAGCTTTCTTT.

The rearrangement joins TRBV5-6 to TRBJ2-1; 15 bases map to TRBD2. The V and J ends lost 4 bases and 9 bases, in that order; junction bases with no gene match: 5. The CDR3 spans 15 residues. Germline V gene sequence: CDR1 SGHDT, CDR2 YYEEEE. The CDR3 bases are TGTGCCAGCAGCGCCGGGACTAGCGGGGGGACTGAGCAGTTCTTC. Protein: CASSAGTSGGTEQFF.

Ten or more counts support this clonotype. The chain joins TRBV7-3 to TRBJ2-7; D ambiguous. CDR3 length: 13 residues. The germline CDR1 and CDR2 sequences are SGHTA and FQGTGA. The ends were cut back, 2 bases at V and 1 base at J, with 6 bases in the middle. CDR3 sequence reads: CASSLEWSYEQYF. CDR3 nucleotides: TGTGCCAGCAGCTTAGAATGGTCCTACGAGCAGTACTTC.

The V gene is TRBV4-1, the J gene TRBJ1-5; 9 bases fit TRBD1. The CDR3 sequence is 17 residues long. V lost 3 bases and J lost 1; bases outside the gene matches: 7. From germline, CDR1 is MGHRA and CDR2 YSYEKL. The CDR3 nucleotides read TGCGCCAGCAGCCAGGTACAGGGGGCGCCCAGCAATCAGCCCCAGCATTTT. Its protein product is CASSQVQGAPSNQPQHF.

This clonotype was recorded at least ten times. The chain employs TRBV5-6 and TRBJ1-1; D gene ambiguous. Germline V gene sequence: CDR1 SGHDT, CDR2 YYEEEE. The CDR3 is 13 residues long. V lost 0 bases to trimming and J lost 4 bases, with 7 bases between them. In nucleotides, the CDR3 is TGTGCCAGCAGCTTGGCCCATATCACTGAAGCTTTCTTT. Its protein product is CASSLAHITEAFF.